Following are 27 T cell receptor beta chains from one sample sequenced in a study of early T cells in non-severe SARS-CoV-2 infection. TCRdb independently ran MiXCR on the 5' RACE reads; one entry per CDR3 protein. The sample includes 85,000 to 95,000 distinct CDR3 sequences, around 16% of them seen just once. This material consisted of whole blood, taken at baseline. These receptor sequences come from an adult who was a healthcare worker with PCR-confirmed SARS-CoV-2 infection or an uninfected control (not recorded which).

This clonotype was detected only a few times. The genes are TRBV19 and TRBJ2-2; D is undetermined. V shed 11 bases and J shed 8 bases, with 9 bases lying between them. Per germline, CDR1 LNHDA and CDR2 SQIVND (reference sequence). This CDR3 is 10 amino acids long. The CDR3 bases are TGTGCCCCACGTCGGGGGGAGCTGTTTTTT. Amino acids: CAPRRGELFF.

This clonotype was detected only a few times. As DNA, the CDR3 is TGCAGTGCTAGGTCCGGACAGGGCGGGTACGAGCAGTACTTC. Residues: CSARSGQGGYEQYF. The V call is TRBV20-1, the J call TRBJ2-7, with TRBD1 identical over 8 bases. Germline lookup yields CDR1 DFQATT and CDR2 SNEGSKA (reference sequence). The CDR3 is made up of 14 amino acids. Germline trimming cut 3 bases from V and 4 bases from J; bases unmatched to any gene: 8.

The CDR3 sequence: CASSLRHRGDFYGYTF. The CDR3 coding sequence is TGTGCCAGCAGCTTGCGGCACAGGGGGGATTTCTATGGCTACACCTTC. The chain combines TRBV5-4 with TRBJ1-2, with 8 bases identical to TRBD1. V shed 1 base and J 4 bases; nucleotides not matched to a gene: 9. The CDR3 is made up of 16 amino acids. Germline V CDR1 and CDR2: SGHNT, YYREEE (reference sequence).

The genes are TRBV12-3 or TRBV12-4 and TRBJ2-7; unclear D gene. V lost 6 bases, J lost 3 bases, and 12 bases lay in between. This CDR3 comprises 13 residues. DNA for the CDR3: TGTGCCAGCAGCTGGGAAACCATCTACGAGCAGTACTTC. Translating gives CASSWETIYEQYF.

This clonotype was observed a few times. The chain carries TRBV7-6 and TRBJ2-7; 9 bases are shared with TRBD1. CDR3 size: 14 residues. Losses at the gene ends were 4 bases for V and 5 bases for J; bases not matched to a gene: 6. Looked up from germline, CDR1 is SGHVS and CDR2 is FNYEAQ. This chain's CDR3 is CASSSPGQGHEQYF. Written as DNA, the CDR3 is TGTGCCAGCAGCTCGCCGGGACAGGGCCACGAGCAGTACTTC.

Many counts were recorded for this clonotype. Here the CDR3 DNA reads TGTGCCAGCAGCTCTGGGGCTTATCAGCCCCAGCATTTT. It specifies CASSSGAYQPQHF. This chain joins TRBV7-9 and TRBJ1-5; D may be TRBD1 (5 bases). The ends were cut back, 4 bases at V and 5 bases at J, with 9 bases in the middle. The CDR3 is 13 residues long. Per the germline V gene, CDR1 is SEHNR and CDR2 is FQNEAQ (reference sequence).

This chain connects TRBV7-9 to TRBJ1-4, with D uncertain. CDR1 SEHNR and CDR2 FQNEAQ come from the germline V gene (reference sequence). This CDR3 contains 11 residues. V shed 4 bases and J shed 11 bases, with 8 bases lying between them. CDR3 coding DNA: TGTGCCAGCAGCTCGAGTGGGAAACTGTTTTTT. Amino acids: CASSSSGKLFF.

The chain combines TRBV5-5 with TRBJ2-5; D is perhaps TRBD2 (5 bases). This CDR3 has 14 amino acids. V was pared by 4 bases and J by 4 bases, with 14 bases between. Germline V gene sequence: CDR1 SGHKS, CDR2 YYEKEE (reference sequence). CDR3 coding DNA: TGTGCCAGCAGCCCCAGAGGACTTCCAGAGACCCAGTACTTC. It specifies CASSPRGLPETQYF. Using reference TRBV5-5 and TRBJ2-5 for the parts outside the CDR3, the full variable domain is DAGVTQSPTHLIKTRGQQVTLRCSPISGHKSVSWYQQVLGQGPQFIFQYYEKEERGRGNFPDRFSARQFPNYSSELNVNALLLGDSALYLCASSPRGLPETQYFGPGTRLLVL.

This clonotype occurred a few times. The CDR3 DNA is TGTGCCAGCAGCTTATCCCTAGCGGAGGAGGCTTTCTTT. It codes for CASSLSLAEEAFF. The chain recombines TRBV11-2 with TRBJ1-1; D ambiguous. CDR1 SGHAT and CDR2 FQNNGV come from the germline V gene. This CDR3 contains 13 residues. V was pared by 2 bases and J by 11 bases, with 15 bases between.

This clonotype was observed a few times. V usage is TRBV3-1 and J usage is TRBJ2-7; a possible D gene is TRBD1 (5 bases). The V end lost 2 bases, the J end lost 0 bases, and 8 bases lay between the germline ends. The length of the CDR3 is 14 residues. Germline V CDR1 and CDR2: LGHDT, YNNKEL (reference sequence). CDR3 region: CASSQQGSSYEQYF. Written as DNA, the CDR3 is TGTGCCAGCAGCCAACAGGGTAGCTCCTACGAGCAGTACTTC.

DNA of the CDR3: TGTGCCAGCAGCTTAGGACCGACTAGCGGGGGCCTCGAGCAGTACTTC. The encoded protein is CASSLGPTSGGLEQYF. The chain couples TRBV11-2 to TRBJ2-7, with TRBD2 identical over 12 bases. Germline CDR1 is SGHAT and CDR2 is FQNNGV. The length of the CDR3 is 16 residues. Unmatched junction bases numbered 7, after V lost 1 base and J lost 6 bases.

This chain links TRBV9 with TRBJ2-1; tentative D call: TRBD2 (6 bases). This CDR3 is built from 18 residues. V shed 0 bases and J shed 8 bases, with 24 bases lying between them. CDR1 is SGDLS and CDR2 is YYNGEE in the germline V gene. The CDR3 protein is CASSVGPVAGTGYDEQFF. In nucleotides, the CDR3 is TGTGCCAGCAGCGTAGGGCCCGTTGCGGGGACGGGGTACGATGAGCAGTTCTTC.

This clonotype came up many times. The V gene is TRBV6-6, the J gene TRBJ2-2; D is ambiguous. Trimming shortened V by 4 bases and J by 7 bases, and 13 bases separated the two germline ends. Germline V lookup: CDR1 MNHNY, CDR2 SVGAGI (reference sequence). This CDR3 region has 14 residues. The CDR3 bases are TGTGCCAGCAGTTCCCAGGTTCTGGGCGGGGAGCTGTTTTTT. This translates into CASSSQVLGGELFF.

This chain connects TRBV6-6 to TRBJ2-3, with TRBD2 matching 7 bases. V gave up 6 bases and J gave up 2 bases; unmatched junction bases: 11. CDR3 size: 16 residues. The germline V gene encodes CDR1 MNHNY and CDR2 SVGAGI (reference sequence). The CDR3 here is CASRDSSSGATDTQYF. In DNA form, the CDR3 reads TGTGCCAGCAGAGACTCCTCTAGCGGCGCCACAGATACGCAGTATTTT.

CDR3 in DNA: TGCAGCGTTGGACCCTTACAGGGGGGCTACGAGCAGTACTTC. Translated, it gives CSVGPLQGGYEQYF. This chain connects TRBV29-1 to TRBJ2-7; 8 bases align to TRBD1. V shed 4 bases and J 3 bases; nucleotides not matched to a gene: 8. Germline lookup yields CDR1 SQVTM and CDR2 ANQGSEA. This CDR3 contains 14 residues.

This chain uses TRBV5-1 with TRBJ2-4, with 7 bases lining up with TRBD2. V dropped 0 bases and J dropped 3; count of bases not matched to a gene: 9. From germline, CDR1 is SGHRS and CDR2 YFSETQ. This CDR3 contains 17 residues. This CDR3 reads CASSLASGGLGKNIQYF. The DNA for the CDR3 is TGCGCCAGCAGCTTGGCGTCGGGAGGATTGGGCAAAAACATTCAGTACTTC.

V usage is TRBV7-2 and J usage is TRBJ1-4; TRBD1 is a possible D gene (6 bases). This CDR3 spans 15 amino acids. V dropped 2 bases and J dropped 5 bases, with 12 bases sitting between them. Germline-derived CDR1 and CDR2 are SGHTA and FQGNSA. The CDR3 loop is CASSLWGGGNEKLFF. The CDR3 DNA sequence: TGTGCCAGCAGCTTATGGGGAGGGGGGAATGAAAAACTGTTTTTT.

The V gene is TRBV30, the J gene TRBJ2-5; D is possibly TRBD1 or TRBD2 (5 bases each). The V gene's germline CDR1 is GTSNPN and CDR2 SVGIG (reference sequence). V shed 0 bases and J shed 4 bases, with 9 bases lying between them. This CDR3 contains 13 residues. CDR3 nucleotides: TGTGCCTGGAGTGTATCCGGGGCAGAGACCCAGTACTTC. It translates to CAWSVSGAETQYF.

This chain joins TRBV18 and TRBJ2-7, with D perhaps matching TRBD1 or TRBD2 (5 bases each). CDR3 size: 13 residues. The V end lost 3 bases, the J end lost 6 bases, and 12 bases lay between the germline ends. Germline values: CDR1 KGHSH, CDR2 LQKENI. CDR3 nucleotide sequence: TGTGCCAGCTCACCGGGGGTATTGCGCGAGCAGTACTTC. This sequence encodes CASSPGVLREQYF.

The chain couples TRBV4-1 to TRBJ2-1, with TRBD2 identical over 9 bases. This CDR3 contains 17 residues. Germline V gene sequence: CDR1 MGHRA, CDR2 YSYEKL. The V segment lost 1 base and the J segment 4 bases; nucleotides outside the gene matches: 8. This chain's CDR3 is CASSQGLAGVQYNEQFF. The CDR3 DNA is TGCGCCAGCAGCCAAGGCTTAGCGGGAGTGCAGTACAATGAGCAGTTCTTC.

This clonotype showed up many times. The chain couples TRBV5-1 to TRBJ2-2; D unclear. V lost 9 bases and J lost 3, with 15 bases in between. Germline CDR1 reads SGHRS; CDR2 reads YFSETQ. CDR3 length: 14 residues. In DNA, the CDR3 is TGCGCCACCCAAGGAGAGGCCTACACCGGGGAGCTGTTTTTT. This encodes CATQGEAYTGELFF.

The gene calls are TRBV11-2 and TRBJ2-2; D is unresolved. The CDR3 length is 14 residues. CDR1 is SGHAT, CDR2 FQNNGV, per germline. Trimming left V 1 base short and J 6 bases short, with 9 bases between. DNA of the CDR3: TGTGCCAGCAGCTTAGTAGCCGGGCCCGGGGAGCTGTTTTTT. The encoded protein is CASSLVAGPGELFF.

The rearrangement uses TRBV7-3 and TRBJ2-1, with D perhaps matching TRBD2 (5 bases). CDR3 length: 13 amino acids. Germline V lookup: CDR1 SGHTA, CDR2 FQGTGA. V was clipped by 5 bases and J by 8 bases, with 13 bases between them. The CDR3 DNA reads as TGTGCCAGCAGCGTGGGGAGTGCCGATGAGCAGTTCTTC. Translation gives CASSVGSADEQFF.

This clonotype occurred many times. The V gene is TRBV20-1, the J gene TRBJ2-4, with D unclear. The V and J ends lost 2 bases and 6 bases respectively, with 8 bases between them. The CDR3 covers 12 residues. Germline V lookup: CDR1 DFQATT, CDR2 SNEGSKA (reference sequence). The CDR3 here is CSARIDSNIQYF. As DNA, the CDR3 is TGCAGTGCTAGAATTGACTCAAACATTCAGTACTTC.

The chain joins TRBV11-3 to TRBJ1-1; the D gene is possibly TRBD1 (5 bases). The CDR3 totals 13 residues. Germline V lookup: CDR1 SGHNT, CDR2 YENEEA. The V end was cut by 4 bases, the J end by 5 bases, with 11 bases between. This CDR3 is CASSSTVGTEAFF. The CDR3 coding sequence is TGTGCCAGCAGCTCGACAGTGGGTACTGAAGCTTTCTTT.

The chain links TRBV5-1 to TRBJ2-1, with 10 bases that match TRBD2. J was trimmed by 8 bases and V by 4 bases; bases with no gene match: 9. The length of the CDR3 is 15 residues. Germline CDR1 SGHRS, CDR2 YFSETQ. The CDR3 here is CASSLSGRARDEQFF. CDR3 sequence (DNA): TGCGCCAGCAGCCTCAGCGGGAGGGCCAGGGATGAGCAGTTCTTC.

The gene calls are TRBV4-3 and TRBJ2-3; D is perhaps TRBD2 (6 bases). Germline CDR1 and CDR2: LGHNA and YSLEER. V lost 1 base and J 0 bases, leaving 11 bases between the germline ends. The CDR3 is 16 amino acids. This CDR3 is CASSQADSGSTDTQYF. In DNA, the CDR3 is TGCGCCAGCAGCCAAGCGGATAGCGGCAGCACAGATACGCAGTATTTT.